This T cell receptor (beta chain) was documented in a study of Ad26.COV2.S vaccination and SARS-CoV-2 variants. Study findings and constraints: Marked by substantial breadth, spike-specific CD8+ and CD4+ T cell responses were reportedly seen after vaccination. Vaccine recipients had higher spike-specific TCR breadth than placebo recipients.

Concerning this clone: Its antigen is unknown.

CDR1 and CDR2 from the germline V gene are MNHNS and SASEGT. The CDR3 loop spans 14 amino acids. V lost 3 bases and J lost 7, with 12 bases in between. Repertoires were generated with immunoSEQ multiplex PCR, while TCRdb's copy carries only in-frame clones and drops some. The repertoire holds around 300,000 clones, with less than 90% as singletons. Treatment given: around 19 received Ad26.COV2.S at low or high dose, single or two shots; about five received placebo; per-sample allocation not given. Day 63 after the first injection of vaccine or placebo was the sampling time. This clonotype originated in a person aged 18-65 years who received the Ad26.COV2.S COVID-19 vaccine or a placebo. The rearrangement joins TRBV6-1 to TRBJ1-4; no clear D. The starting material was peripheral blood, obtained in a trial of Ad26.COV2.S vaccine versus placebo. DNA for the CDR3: TGTGCCAGCAGTGATTTACCCCTTCCTGAAAAACTGTTTTTT. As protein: CASSDLPLPEKLFF.